The rows below give T cell receptor beta chains drawn from one sample of a study of blood T cell repertoires in COVID-19. Sequencing was performed with immunoSEQ multiplex PCR; in TCRdb, only in-frame clones are kept and a portion is missing. The sample lists about 58,000 clones; about 78% were seen once. The sequenced sample consisted of peripheral blood. All receptors derive from a human donor in a cohort sampled during active COVID-19. The CDR3 runs from the conserved cysteine through the conserved F or W. A D gene is named only where the DNA matches it firmly. Rows give clone size only sometimes, using once, few, many, or a class for an expanded clone.

size,D,length,J,V,CDR3,DNA
-,-,11,TRBJ2-7,TRBV15,CATSSYYEQYF,TGTGCCACCAGCAGTTACTACGAGCAGTACTTC
once,-,14,TRBJ1-5,TRBV30,CAWSVRVVDQPQHF,TGTGCCTGGAGTGTCAGGGTAGTCGATCAGCCCCAGCATTTT
-,-,14,TRBJ2-7,TRBV30,CAWALGGATYEQYF,TGTGCCTGGGCTTTGGGGGGAGCGACCTACGAGCAGTACTTC
many,-,11,TRBJ1-1,TRBV19,CATRHLLQAFF,TGTGCCACCAGACATCTACTTCAAGCTTTCTTT
-,-,15,TRBJ1-2,TRBV5-8,CASSLDRGTNYGYTF,TGTGCCAGCAGCTTGGATAGGGGCACTAACTATGGCTACACCTTC
-,TRBD1,15,TRBJ1-3,TRBV19,CASSMGGTAGNTIYF,TGTGCCAGTAGTATGGGCGGGACAGCTGGAAACACCATATATTTT
once,TRBD2,18,TRBJ2-6,TRBV13,CASSLLGAGSSGANVLTF,TGTGCCAGCAGCTTATTAGGAGCGGGGTCCTCTGGGGCCAACGTCCTGACTTTC
-,-,16,TRBJ1-1,TRBV6-1,CASSEAHRASNTEAFF,TGTGCCAGCAGTGAAGCCCATCGAGCCTCGAACACTGAAGCTTTCTTT
-,TRBD2,11,TRBJ2-1,TRBV28,CASRTSVEQFF,TGTGCCAGCAGAACTAGCGTTGAGCAGTTCTTC
-,-,15,TRBJ2-2,TRBV9,CASSVGGTVIGELFF,TGTGCCAGCAGCGTAGGCGGGACAGTAATCGGGGAGCTGTTTTTT
-,TRBD1,14,TRBJ2-7,TRBV15,CATSRGQDYYEQYF,TGTGCCACCAGCAGGGGACAGGACTACTACGAGCAGTACTTC
-,TRBD2,16,TRBJ2-1,TRBV24-1,CATQGLAGESYNEQFF,TGTGCCACTCAGGGACTAGCGGGAGAGTCCTACAATGAGCAGTTCTTC
-,TRBD1,14,TRBJ2-7,TRBV5-1,CASSGGQGSYEQYF,TGCGCCAGCAGCGGTGGACAGGGCTCCTACGAGCAGTACTTC
-,-,12,TRBJ2-7,TRBV6-2/TRBV6-3,CASSYIGGEQYF,TGTGCCAGCAGTTATATCGGCGGCGAGCAGTACTTC
-,TRBD1,18,TRBJ2-6,TRBV5-1,CASSLARDRRSGANVLTF,TGCGCCAGCAGCTTGGCTCGGGACAGGCGCTCTGGGGCCAACGTCCTGACTTTC
-,-,13,TRBJ2-1,TRBV11-2,CASSPGTYNEQFF,TGTGCCAGCAGCCCAGGGACCTACAATGAGCAGTTCTTC
-,-,15,TRBJ1-2,TRBV4-1,CASSQESGTNYGYTF,TGCGCCAGCAGCCAAGAATCAGGGACTAACTATGGCTACACCTTC
-,-,15,TRBJ1-2,TRBV25-1,CASSEWGGSGGGYTF,TGTGCCAGCAGTGAATGGGGTGGGTCCGGCGGGGGCTACACCTTC
-,TRBD1,19,TRBJ1-5,TRBV19,CASRSWWITGEGGNQPQHF,TGTGCCAGTAGATCCTGGTGGATTACAGGGGAAGGGGGCAATCAGCCCCAGCATTTT